One sample yielded the 3 T cell receptor beta chains listed below, sequenced in a study of blood T cell repertoires in COVID-19. The method was immunoSEQ multiplex PCR; TCRdb's version includes in-frame clones alone and lacks a portion of them. The data show some 69,000 clones, approximately 79% seen once. Sequencing was carried out using peripheral blood. The receptor set was obtained from a human donor in a cohort sampled during active COVID-19.

The chain has TRBV11-2 and TRBJ2-1; TRBD1 matches at 9 bases. CDR1 and CDR2 from the germline V gene are SGHAT and FQNNGV. Trimming cost V 5 bases and J 0 bases; bases outside gene matches: 5. CDR3 length: 16 amino acids. The CDR3 sequence: CASSPSGQGSYNEQFF. The CDR3 DNA follows: TGTGCCAGCAGCCCCTCGGGACAGGGCTCCTACAATGAGCAGTTCTTC.

The CDR3: CAWAGQGDQPQHF. The DNA for the CDR3 is TGTGCCTGGGCAGGACAGGGCGATCAGCCCCAGCATTTT. The rearrangement joins TRBV30 to TRBJ1-5, with 8 positions matching TRBD1. V gave up 5 bases and J gave up 5 bases; unmatched junction bases: 5. This CDR3 spans 13 amino acids. CDR1 is GTSNPN, CDR2 SVGIG, per germline (reference sequence).

This chain uses TRBV11-2 with TRBJ2-3; 9 bases agree with TRBD2. The CDR3 sequence is 15 residues long. V was clipped by 3 bases and J by 1 base; unmatched bases: 2. Per germline, CDR1 SGHAT and CDR2 FQNNGV. The CDR3 here is CASSFIAGGTDTQYF. DNA for the CDR3: TGTGCCAGCAGCTTTATAGCGGGAGGCACAGATACGCAGTATTTT. The full variable domain, its missing parts supplied by reference TRBV11-2 and TRBJ2-3, is EAGVAQSPRYKIIEKRQSVAFWCNPISGHATLYWYQQILGQGPKLLIQFQNNGVVDDSQLPKDRFSAERLKGVDSTLKIQPAKLEDSAVYLCASSFIAGGTDTQYFGPGTRLTVL.